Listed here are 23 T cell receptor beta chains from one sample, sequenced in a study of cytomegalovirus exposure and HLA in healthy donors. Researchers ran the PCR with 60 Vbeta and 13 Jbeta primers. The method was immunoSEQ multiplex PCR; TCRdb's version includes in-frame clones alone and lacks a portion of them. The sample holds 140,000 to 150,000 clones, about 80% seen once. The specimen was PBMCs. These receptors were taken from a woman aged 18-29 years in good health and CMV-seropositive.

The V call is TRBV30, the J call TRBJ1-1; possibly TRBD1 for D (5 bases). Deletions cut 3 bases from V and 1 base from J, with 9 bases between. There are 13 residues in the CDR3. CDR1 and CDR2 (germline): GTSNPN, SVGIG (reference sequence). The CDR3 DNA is TGTGCCTGGAGGTTCGACAGGAACACTGAAGCTTTCTTT. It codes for CAWRFDRNTEAFF. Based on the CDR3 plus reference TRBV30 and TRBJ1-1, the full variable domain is SQTIHQWPATLVQPVGSPLSLECTVEGTSNPNLYWYRQAAGRGLQLLFYSVGIGQISSEVPQNLSASRPQDRQFILSSKKLLLSDSGFYLCAWRFDRNTEAFFGQGTRLTVV.

CDR3 sequence (DNA): TGTGCCAGCGAAAGGGCAGGGGACGACTACGAGCAGTACTTC. Its translation is CASERAGDDYEQYF. The chain has TRBV28 and TRBJ2-7; a possible D gene is TRBD1 (6 bases). Trimming took 8 bases from V and 3 from J, leaving 17 bases between them. This CDR3 contains 14 residues. Germline V CDR1 and CDR2: MDHEN, SYDVKM.

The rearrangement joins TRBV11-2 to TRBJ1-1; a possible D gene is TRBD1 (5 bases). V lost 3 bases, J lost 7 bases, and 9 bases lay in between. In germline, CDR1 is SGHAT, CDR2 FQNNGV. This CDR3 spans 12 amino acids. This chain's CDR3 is CASSFLQGEAFF. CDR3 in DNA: TGTGCCAGCAGCTTTCTCCAGGGTGAAGCTTTCTTT.

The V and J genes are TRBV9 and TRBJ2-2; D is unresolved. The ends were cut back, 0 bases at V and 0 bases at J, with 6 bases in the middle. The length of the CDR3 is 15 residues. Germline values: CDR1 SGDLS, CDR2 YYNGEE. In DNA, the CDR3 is TGTGCCAGCAGCGTAGGCAGGACGAACACCGGGGAGCTGTTTTTT. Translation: CASSVGRTNTGELFF.

The CDR3 nucleotides read TGTGCCAGCAGTTACTCGACTGGACAGGCGTACGAGCAGTACTTC. Its translation: CASSYSTGQAYEQYF. This chain uses TRBV6-5 with TRBJ2-7; 7 bases are shared with TRBD1. The CDR3 sequence is 15 residues long. The V and J ends lost 0 bases and 4 bases, in that order; junction bases with no gene match: 6. Germline loops: CDR1 MNHEY, CDR2 SVGAGI.

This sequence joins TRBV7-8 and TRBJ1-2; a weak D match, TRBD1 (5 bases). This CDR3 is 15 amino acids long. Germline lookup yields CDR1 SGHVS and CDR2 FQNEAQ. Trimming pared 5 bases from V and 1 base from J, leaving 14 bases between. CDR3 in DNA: TGTGCCAGCAGCCCGACGGGGGGACGTAACTATGGCTACACCTTC. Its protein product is CASSPTGGRNYGYTF.

CDR3 region: CASSLSGSLYEQYF. DNA for the CDR3: TGTGCCAGCAGCTTGTCGGGATCGTTGTACGAGCAGTACTTC. J is TRBJ2-7 and V is TRBV5-4; TRBD2 might be the D (5 bases). CDR3 length: 14 residues. Germline CDR1 SGHNT, CDR2 YYREEE (reference sequence). The V end was cut by 1 base, the J end by 4 bases, with 12 bases between.

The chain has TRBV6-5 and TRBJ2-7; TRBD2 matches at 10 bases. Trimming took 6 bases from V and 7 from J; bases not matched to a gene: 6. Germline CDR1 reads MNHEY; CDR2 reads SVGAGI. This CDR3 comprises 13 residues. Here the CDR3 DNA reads TGTGCCAGCAGGGCGGGACTAGCGAGTGAGCAGTACTTC. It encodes CASRAGLASEQYF.

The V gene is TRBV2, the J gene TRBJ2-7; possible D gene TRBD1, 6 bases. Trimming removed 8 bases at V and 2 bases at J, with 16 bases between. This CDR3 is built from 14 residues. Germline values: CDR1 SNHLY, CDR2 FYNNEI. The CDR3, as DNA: TGTGCCAGCGGGTTTGCGGACAGACCCTACGAGCAGTACTTC. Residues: CASGFADRPYEQYF. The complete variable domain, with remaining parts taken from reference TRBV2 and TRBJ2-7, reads EPEVTQTPSHQVTQMGQEVILRCVPISNHLYFYWYRQILGQKVEFLVSFYNNEISEKSEIFDDQFSVERPDGSNFTLKIRSTKLEDSAMYFCASGFADRPYEQYFGPGTRLTVT.

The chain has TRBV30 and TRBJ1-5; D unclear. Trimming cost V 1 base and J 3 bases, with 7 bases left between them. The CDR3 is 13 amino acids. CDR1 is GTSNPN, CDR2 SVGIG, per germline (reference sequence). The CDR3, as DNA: TGTGCCTGGAGTGAACAGAACAATCAGCCCCAGCATTTT. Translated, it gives CAWSEQNNQPQHF.

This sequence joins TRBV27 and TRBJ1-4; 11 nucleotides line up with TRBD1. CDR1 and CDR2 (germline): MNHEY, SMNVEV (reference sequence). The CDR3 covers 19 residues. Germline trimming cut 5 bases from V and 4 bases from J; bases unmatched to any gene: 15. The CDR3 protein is CASSLRDRGSLRDNEKLFF. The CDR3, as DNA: TGTGCCAGCAGTCTAAGGGACAGGGGGTCCCTGCGCGATAATGAAAAACTGTTTTTT.

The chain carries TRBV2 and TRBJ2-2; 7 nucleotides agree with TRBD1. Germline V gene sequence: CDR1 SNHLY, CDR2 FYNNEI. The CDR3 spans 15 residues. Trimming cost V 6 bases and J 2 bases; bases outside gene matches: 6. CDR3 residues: CASSQDRVNTGELFF. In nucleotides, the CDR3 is TGTGCCAGCAGCCAAGACAGGGTAAACACCGGGGAGCTGTTTTTT.

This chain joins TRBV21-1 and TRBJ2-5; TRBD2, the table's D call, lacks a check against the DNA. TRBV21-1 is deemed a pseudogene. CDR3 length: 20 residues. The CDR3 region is CASSKQVGRRRGSQEETQYF. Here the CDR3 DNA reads TGTGCCAGCAGCAAACAAGTGGGGAGACGGAGAGGGTCCCAAGAAGAGACCCAGTACTTC.

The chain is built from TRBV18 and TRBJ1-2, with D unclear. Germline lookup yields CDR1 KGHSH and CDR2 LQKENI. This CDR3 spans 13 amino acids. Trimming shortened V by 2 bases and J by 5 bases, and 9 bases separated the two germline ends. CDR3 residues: CASSPIGVYGYTF. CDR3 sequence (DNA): TGTGCCAGCTCACCAATAGGAGTTTATGGCTACACCTTC.

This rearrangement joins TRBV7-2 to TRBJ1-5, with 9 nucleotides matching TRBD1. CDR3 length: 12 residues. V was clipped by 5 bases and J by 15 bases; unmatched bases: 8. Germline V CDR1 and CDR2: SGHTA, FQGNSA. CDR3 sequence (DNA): TGTGCCAGCAGCGCCCGACAGGGGGGATGGCATTTT. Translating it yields CASSARQGGWHF.

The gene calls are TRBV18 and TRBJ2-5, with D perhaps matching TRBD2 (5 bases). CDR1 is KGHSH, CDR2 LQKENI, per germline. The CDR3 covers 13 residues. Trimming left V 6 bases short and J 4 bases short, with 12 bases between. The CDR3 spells CASSPGRGETQYF. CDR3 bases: TGTGCCAGCTCTCCGGGGAGAGGAGAGACCCAGTACTTC.

The CDR3, as DNA: TGTGCCAGCAGTCGAGACAGGGTGAGCACAGATACGCAGTATTTT. Its protein is CASSRDRVSTDTQYF. This rearrangement joins TRBV2 to TRBJ2-3, with 7 positions matching TRBD1. The length of the CDR3 is 15 residues. V lost 5 bases and J lost 0; bases outside the gene matches: 5. The germline V gene has CDR1 SNHLY and CDR2 FYNNEI.

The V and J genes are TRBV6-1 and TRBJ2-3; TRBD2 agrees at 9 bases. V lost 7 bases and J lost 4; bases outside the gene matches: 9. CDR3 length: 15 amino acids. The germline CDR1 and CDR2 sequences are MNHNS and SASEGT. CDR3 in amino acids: CASTRERGASDTQYF. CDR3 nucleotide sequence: TGTGCCAGCACCAGAGAGCGGGGGGCCTCAGATACGCAGTATTTT.

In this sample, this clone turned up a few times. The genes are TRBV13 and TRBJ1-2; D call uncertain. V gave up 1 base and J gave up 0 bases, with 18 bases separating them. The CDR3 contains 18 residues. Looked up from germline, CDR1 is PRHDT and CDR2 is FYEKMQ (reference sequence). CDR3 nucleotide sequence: TGTGCCAGCAGCTTAGCGGGGTCTTCTGGAGTTACTAACTATGGCTACACCTTC. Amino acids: CASSLAGSSGVTNYGYTF.

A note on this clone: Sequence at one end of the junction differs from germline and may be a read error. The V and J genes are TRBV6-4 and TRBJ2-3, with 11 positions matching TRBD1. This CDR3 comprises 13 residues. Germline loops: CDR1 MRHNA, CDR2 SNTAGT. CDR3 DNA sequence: TGTGCCAACAGTTGGACAGGGGGCGATACGCAGTATTTT. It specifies CANSWTGGDTQYF.

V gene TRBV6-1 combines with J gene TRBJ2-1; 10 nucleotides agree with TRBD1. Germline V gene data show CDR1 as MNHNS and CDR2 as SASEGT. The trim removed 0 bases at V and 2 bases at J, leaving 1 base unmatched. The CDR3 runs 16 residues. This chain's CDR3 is CASSEAGQGPYNEQFF. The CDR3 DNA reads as TGTGCCAGCAGTGAAGCGGGACAGGGGCCCTACAATGAGCAGTTCTTC.

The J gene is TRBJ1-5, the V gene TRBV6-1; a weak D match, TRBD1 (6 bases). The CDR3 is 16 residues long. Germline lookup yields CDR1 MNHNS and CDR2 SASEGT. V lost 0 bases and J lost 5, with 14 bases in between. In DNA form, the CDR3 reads TGTGCCAGCAGTGAAGCACAGGGTGTGGTATATCAGCCCCAGCATTTT. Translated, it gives CASSEAQGVVYQPQHF.

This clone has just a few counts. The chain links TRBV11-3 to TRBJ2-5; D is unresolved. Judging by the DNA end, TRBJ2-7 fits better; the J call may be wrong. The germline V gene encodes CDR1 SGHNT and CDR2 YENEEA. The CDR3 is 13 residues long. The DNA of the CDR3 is TGTGCCAGCAGCCTACGAGTCTCCTACGAGCAGTACTTC. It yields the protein CASSLRVSYEQYF.